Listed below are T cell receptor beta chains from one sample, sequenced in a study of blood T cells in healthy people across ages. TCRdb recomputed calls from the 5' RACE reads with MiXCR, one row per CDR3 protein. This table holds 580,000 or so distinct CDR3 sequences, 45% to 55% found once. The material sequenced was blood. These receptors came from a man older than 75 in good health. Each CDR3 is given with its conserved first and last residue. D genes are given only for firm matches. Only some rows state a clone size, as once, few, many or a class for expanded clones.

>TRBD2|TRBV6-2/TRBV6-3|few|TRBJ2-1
CASSYSPGRASNEQFF
TGTGCCAGCAGTTACTCGCCCGGGAGGGCCTCTAATGAGCAGTTCTTC
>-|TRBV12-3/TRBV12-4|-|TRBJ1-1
CASSLQAPRTEAFF
TGTGCCAGCAGTTTACAGGCGCCACGCACTGAAGCTTTCTTT
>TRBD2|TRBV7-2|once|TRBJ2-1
CASSFLGTITYNEQFF
TGTGCCAGCAGCTTCTTAGGGACTATCACCTACAATGAGCAGTTCTTC
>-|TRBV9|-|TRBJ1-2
CASSARQGSYGYTF
TGTGCCAGCAGCGCCAGGCAGGGGTCCTATGGCTACACCTTC
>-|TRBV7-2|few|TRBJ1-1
CASSLRQGSTEAFF
TGTGCCAGCAGCTTAAGGCAGGGTAGCACTGAAGCTTTCTTT
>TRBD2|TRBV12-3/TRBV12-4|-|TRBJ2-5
CASRVAGGLAKNIRYF
TGTGCCAGCAGGGTAGCGGGGGGGCTCGCGAAAAACATTCGGTACTTC
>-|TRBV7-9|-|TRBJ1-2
CASSVGTFGGYTF
TGTGCCAGCAGCGTAGGGACATTTGGAGGCTACACCTTC
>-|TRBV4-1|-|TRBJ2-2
CASSQAWVTGELFF
TGCGCCAGCAGCCAAGCGTGGGTTACCGGGGAGCTGTTTTTT
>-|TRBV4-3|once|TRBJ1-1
CASSQGGGRVGTEAFF
TGCGCCAGCAGCCAGGGCGGGGGCAGGGTGGGCACTGAAGCTTTCTTT
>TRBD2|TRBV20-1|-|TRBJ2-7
CSAALAGVYEQYF
TGCAGTGCTGCCCTAGCGGGAGTTTACGAGCAGTACTTC
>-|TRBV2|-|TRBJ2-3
CASRDRNTDTQYF
TGTGCCAGCCGGGACCGGAACACAGATACGCAGTATTTT
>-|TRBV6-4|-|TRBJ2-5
CASSDRGRTNEQYF
TGTGCCAGCAGTGACAGGGGGAGAACCAATGAGCAGTACTTC
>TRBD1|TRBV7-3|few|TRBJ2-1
CASSVQGASIDEQFF
TGTGCCAGCAGCGTACAGGGGGCCTCTATAGATGAGCAGTTCTTC
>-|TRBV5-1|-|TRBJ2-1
CASSLEEVNEQFF
TGCGCCAGCAGCTTGGAGGAAGTAAATGAGCAGTTCTTC
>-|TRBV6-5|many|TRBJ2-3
CASRKPSTDTQYF
TGTGCCAGCAGGAAACCTAGCACAGATACGCAGTATTTT
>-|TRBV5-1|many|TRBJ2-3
CASSLTSGADTQYF
TGCGCCAGCAGCCTAACTTCGGGGGCAGATACGCAGTATTTT
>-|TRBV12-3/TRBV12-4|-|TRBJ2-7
CASSLGPDLEQYF
TGTGCCAGCAGTTTAGGGCCGGACCTGGAGCAGTACTTC
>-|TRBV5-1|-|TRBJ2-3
CASSFAGEDTQYF
TGCGCCAGCAGCTTTGCAGGGGAGGATACGCAGTATTTT
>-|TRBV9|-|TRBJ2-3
CASSVSPDTQYF
TGTGCCAGCAGCGTATCGCCAGATACGCAGTATTTT
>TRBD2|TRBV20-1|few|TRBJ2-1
CSAEIRGGTYNEQFF
TGCAGTGCGGAAATCCGCGGGGGAACCTACAATGAGCAGTTCTTC
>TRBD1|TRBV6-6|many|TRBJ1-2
CASSLGQTIANYGYTF
TGTGCCAGCAGTCTGGGACAGACGATAGCTAACTATGGCTACACCTTC
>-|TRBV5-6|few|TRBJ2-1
CASSLARGTPDYNEQFF
TGTGCCAGCAGCTTGGCGAGGGGTACCCCTGACTACAATGAGCAGTTCTTC
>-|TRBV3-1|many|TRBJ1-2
CASSPRTPAYGYTF
TGTGCCAGCAGCCCTCGGACACCTGCCTATGGCTACACCTTC
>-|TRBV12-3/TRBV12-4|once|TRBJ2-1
CASSLSRGGDNGQFF
TGTGCCAGCAGTCTATCTAGAGGTGGAGACAATGGGCAGTTCTTC
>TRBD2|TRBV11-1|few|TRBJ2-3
CASSLTLSGGRTDTQYF
TGTGCCAGCAGCTTAACCCTTAGCGGGGGACGCACAGATACGCAGTATTTT
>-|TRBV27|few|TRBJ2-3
CASSFGSRTTDTQYF
TGTGCCAGCAGTTTCGGTAGCAGGACAACAGATACGCAGTATTTT
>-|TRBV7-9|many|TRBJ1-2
CASSAMGQGIYGYTF
TGTGCCAGCAGCGCCATGGGGCAGGGTATTTATGGCTACACCTTC
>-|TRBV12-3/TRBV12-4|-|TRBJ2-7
CASSSRVGYEQYF
TGTGCCAGCAGTAGCAGGGTTGGCTACGAGCAGTACTTC
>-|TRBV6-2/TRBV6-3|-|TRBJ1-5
CASSGTPGSNQPQHF
TGTGCCAGCAGTGGGACCCCAGGGTCCAATCAGCCCCAGCATTTT
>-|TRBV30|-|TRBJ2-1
CAWSNRGRNEQFF
TGTGCCTGGAGTAACCGTGGGAGGAATGAGCAGTTCTTC
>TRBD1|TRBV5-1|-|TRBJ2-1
CASSVGQGDTVQFF
TGCGCCAGCAGCGTTGGACAGGGGGATACAGTGCAGTTCTTC
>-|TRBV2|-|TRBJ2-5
CASTAGQIYQETQYF
TGTGCCAGCACCGCGGGACAGATCTACCAAGAGACCCAGTACTTC
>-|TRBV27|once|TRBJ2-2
CASSLSRLGTGELFF
TGTGCCAGCAGTTTAAGTAGGCTTGGGACCGGGGAGCTGTTTTTT
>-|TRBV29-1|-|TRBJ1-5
CSVGEAENQPQHF
TGCAGCGTGGGCGAGGCAGAGAATCAGCCCCAGCATTTT
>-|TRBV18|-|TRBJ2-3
CASSPQGLSTDTQYF
TGTGCCAGCTCACCTCAGGGACTCAGCACAGATACGCAGTATTTT
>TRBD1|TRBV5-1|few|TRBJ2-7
CASSWDSTYEQYF
TGCGCCAGCAGCTGGGACAGTACCTACGAGCAGTACTTC
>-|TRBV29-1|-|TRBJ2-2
CSVGGSSTGELFF
TGCAGCGTGGGTGGGTCAAGCACCGGGGAGCTGTTTTTT
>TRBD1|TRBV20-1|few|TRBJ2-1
CSARTGFSYNEQFF
TGCAGTGCTAGGACAGGGTTCTCCTACAATGAGCAGTTCTTC
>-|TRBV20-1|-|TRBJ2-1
CSARPPLGGNEQFF
TGCAGTGCTAGGCCCCCACTAGGTGGGAATGAGCAGTTCTTC
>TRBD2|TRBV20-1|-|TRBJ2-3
CSAPGAGGPNTDTQYF
TGCAGTGCCCCGGGGGCGGGAGGGCCGAACACAGATACGCAGTATTTT
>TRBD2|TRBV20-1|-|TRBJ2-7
CSAETALAVVYEQYF
TGCAGTGCTGAGACCGCACTAGCGGTTGTCTACGAGCAGTACTTC
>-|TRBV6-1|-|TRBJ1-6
CASSEPPGPPRALHF
TGTGCCAGCAGTGAACCACCGGGACCCCCGAGGGCCCTCCACTTT
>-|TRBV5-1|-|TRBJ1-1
CASSWQGMNTEAFF
TGCGCCAGCAGCTGGCAGGGAATGAACACTGAAGCTTTCTTT
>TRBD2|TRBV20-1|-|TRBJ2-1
CSAKSGTYNEQFF
TGCAGTGCCAAGAGCGGGACTTACAATGAGCAGTTCTTC
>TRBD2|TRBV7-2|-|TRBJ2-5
CASSAGTSGPQETQYF
TGTGCCAGCAGCGCCGGGACTAGCGGGCCCCAAGAGACCCAGTACTTC
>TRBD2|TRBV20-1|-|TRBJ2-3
CSARVLAGGLPADTQYF
TGCAGTGCTAGAGTACTAGCGGGAGGCCTTCCGGCGGATACGCAGTATTTT